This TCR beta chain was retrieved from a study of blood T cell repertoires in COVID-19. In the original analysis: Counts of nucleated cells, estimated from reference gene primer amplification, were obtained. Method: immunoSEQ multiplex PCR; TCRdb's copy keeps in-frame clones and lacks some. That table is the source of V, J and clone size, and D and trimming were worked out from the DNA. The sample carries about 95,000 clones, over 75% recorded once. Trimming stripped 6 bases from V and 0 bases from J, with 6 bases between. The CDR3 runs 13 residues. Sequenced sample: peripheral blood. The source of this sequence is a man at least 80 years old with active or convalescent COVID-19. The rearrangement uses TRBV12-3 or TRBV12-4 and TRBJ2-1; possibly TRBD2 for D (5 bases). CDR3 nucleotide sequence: TGTGCCAGCAGCCGGGGCTCCTACAATGAGCAGTTCTTC. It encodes CASSRGSYNEQFF.